This TCR beta chain was sequenced during a study of CD8+ T cells in alopecia areata. Following RNA extraction, reverse transcription yielded cDNA that acted as the sequencing template. Generated by immunoSEQ multiplex PCR, the TCRdb table keeps only in-frame clones and is missing some. The sample yields about 150,000 clones, around 47% seen once. The sample was CD4+ T cells sorted from blood. The TCR was taken from a human donor with alopecia areata.

The CDR3 bases are TGCGCCAGCAGCCAAGATCCCCAGGGGTTCACAGATACGCAGTATTTT. Its translation is CASSQDPQGFTDTQYF. This rearrangement joins TRBV4-1 to TRBJ2-3; D is perhaps TRBD1 (6 bases). CDR1 MGHRA and CDR2 YSYEKL come from the germline V gene. This CDR3 region has 16 residues. The V and J ends lost 0 bases and 2 bases respectively, with 12 bases between them.